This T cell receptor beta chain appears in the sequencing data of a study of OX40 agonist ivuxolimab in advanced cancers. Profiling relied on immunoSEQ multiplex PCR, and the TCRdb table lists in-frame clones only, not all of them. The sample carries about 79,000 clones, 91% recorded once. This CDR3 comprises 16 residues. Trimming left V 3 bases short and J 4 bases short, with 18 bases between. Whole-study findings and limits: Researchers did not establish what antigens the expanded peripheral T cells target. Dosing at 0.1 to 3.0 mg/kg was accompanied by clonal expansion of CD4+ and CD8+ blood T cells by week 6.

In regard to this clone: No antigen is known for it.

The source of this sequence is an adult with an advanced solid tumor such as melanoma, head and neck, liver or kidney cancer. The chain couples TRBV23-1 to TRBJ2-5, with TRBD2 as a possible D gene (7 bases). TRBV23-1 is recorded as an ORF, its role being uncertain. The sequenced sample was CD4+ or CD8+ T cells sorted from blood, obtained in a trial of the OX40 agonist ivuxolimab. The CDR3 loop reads CASSQRRGEGGETQYF. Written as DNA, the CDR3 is TGCGCCAGCAGTCAGAGGAGGGGGGAGGGAGGAGAGACCCAGTACTTC.